The 2 T cell receptor beta chains reported below all come from one sample, sequenced in a study of CD4 T cells in relation to SARS-CoV-2 and coronaviruses. Before the COVID-19 pandemic, during about 2011-2019, CD4+ T cells were taken from unexposed donors. The data were produced by immunoSEQ multiplex PCR, yet TCRdb's version contains in-frame clones alone and is incomplete. Seen here are about 59,000 clones, 86% observed once, and the top ten hold under 1.5%. The specimen sequenced was memory CD4+ T cells from PBMCs. The receptors were gathered from a human donor in good health.

The chain combines TRBV3-1 (or the pseudogene TRBV3-2) with TRBJ2-7, with D perhaps given as TRBD1 or TRBD2 (5 bases each). Germline CDR1 reads LGHDT; CDR2 reads YNNKEL (reference sequence). The CDR3 consists of 15 residues. Trimming left V 3 bases short and J 0 bases short, with 12 bases between. The CDR3 bases are TGTGCCAGCAGCCAGTGGGACGGACGCTCCTACGAGCAGTACTTC. It is translated as CASSQWDGRSYEQYF.

The chain carries TRBV28 and TRBJ2-3; 8 nucleotides align to TRBD2. The CDR3 is 16 amino acids. The germline CDR1 and CDR2 sequences are MDHEN and SYDVKM. After removal of 4 bases from V and 1 base from J, the junction contained 7 bases not matched to a gene. In DNA form, the CDR3 reads TGTGCCAGCAGTTCCCGGGGGGGACCCCGCACAGATACGCAGTATTTT. Its translation: CASSSRGGPRTDTQYF.